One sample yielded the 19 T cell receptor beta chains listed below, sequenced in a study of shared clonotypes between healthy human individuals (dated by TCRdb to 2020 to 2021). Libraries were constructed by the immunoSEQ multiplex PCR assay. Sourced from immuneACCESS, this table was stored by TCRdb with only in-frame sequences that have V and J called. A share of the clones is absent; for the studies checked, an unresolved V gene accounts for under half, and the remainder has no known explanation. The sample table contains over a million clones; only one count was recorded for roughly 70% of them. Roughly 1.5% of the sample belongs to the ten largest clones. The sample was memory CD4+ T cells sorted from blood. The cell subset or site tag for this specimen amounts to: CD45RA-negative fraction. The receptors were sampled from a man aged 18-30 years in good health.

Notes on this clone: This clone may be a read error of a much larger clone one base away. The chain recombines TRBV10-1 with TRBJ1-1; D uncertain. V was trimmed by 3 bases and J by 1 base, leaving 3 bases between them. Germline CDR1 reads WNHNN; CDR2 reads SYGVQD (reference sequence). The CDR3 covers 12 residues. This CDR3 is CASSEGNTEAFF. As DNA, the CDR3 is TGCGCCAGCAGTGAAGGGAACACTGAAGCTTTCTTT.

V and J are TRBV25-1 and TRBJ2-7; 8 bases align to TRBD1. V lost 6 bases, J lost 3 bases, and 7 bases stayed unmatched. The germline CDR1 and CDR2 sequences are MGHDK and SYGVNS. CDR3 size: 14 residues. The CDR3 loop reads CASSPSGGLYEQYF. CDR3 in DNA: TGTGCCAGCAGCCCCTCAGGGGGCCTCTACGAGCAGTACTTC.

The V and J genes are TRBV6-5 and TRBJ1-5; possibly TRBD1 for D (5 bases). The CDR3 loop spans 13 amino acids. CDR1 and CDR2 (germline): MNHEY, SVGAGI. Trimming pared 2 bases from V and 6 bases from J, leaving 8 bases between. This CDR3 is CASSYGGSQPQHF. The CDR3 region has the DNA TGTGCCAGCAGTTACGGGGGGAGTCAGCCCCAGCATTTT.

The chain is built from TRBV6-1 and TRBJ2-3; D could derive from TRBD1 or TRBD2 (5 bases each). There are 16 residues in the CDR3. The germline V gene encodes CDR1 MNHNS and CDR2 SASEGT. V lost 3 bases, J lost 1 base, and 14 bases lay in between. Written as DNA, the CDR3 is TGTGCCAGCAGTGACGCCGGGACCTCCCGCACAGATACGCAGTATTTT. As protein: CASSDAGTSRTDTQYF.

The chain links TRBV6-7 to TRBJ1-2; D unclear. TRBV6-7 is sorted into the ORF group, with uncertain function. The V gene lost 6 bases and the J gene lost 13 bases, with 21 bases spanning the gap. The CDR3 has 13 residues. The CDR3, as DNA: TGTGCCAGCAGCCCCCCAGGCGGGTTTAGTAGCACCTTC. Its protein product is CASSPPGGFSSTF.

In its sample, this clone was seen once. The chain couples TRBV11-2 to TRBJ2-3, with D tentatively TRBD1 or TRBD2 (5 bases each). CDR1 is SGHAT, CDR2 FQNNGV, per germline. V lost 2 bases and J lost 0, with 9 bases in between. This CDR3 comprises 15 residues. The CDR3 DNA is TGTGCCAGCAGCTTATTGTGGGGGAGCACAGATACGCAGTATTTT. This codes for CASSLLWGSTDTQYF.

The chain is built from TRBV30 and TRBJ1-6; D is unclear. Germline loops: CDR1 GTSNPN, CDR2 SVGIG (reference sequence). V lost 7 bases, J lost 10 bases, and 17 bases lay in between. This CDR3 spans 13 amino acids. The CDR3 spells CASVEGVRSPLHF. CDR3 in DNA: TGTGCCTCCGTTGAGGGCGTTCGATCACCCCTCCACTTT.

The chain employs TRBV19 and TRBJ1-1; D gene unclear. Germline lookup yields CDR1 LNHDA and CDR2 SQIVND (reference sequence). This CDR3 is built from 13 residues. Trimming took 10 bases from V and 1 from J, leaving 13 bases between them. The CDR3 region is CATHDRGNTEAFF. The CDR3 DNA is TGTGCCACACACGACCGGGGGAACACTGAAGCTTTCTTT.

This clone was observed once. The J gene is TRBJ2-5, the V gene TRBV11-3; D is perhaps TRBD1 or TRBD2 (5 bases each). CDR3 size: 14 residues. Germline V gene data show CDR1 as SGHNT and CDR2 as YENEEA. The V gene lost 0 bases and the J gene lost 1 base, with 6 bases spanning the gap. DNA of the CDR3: TGTGCCAGCAGCTTAGAGGGGGTCCAAGAGACCCAGTACTTC. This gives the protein CASSLEGVQETQYF.

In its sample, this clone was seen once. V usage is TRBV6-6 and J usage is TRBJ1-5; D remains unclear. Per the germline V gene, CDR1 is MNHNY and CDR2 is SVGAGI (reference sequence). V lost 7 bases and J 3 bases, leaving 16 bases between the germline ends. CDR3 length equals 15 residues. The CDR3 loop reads CASTAPAGPNQPQHF. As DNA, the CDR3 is TGTGCCAGCACCGCACCGGCAGGACCCAATCAGCCCCAGCATTTT.

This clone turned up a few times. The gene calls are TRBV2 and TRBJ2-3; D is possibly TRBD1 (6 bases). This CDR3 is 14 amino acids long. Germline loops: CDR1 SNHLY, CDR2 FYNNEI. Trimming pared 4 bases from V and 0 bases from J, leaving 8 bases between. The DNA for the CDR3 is TGTGCCAGCAGTGTGGACAGAAGCACAGATACGCAGTATTTT. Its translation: CASSVDRSTDTQYF.

CDR3 protein: CASSLDRAEKLFF. CDR3 DNA: TGTGCCAGCAGCTTAGACAGGGCCGAAAAACTGTTTTTT. V usage is TRBV7-2 and J usage is TRBJ1-4; D possibly corresponds to TRBD1 (6 bases). Trimming removed 1 base at V and 8 bases at J, with 8 bases between. CDR1 and CDR2 from the germline V gene are SGHTA and FQGNSA. The CDR3 sequence is 13 residues long.

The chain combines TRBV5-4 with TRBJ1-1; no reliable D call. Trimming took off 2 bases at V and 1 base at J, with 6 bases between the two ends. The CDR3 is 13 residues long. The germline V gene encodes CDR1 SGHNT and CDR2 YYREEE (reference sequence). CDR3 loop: CASSFSENTEAFF. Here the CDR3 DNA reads TGTGCCAGCAGCTTCTCAGAGAACACTGAAGCTTTCTTT.

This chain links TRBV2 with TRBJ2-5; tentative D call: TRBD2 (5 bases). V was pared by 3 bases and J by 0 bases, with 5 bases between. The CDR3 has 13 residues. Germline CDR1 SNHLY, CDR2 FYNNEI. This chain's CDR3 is CASSDGNQETQYF. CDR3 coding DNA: TGTGCCAGCAGTGACGGGAACCAAGAGACCCAGTACTTC.

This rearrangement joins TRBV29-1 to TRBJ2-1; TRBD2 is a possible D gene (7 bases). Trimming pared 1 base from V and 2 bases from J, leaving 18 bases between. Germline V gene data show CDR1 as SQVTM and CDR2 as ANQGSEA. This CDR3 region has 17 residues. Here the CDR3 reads CSVEGGPSGITYNEQFF. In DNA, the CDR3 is TGCAGCGTTGAAGGGGGGCCTAGCGGTATTACCTACAATGAGCAGTTCTTC.

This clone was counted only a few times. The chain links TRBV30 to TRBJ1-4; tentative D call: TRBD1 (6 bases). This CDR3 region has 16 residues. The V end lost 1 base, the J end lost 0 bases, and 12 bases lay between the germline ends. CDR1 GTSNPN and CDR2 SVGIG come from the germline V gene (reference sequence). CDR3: CAWSADSSTTNEKLFF. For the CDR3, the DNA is TGTGCCTGGAGTGCGGACAGTTCGACAACTAATGAAAAACTGTTTTTT. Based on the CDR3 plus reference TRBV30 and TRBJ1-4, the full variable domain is SQTIHQWPATLVQPVGSPLSLECTVEGTSNPNLYWYRQAAGRGLQLLFYSVGIGQISSEVPQNLSASRPQDRQFILSSKKLLLSDSGFYLCAWSADSSTTNEKLFFGSGTQLSVL.

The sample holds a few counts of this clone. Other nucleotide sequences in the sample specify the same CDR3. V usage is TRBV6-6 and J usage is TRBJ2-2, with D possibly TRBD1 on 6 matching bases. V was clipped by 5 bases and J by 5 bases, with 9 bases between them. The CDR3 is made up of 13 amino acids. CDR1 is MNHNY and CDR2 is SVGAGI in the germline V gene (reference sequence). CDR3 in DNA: TGTGCCAGCAGTAGTCAGGGGACCGGGGAGCTGTTTTTT. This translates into CASSSQGTGELFF.

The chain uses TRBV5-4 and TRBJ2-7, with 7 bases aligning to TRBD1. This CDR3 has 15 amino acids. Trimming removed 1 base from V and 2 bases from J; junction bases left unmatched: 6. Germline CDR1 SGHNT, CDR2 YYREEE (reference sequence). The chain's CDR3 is CASSLWDSGAYEQYF. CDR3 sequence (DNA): TGTGCCAGCAGCTTGTGGGACAGCGGTGCCTACGAGCAGTACTTC.

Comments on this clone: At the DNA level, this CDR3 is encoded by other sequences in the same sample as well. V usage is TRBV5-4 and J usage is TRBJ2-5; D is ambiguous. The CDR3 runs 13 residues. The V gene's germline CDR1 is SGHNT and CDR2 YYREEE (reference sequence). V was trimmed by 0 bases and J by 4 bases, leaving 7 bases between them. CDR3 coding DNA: TGTGCCAGCAGCTTGGGGGTGGGAGAGACCCAGTACTTC. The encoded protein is CASSLGVGETQYF. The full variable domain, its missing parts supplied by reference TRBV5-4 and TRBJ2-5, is ETGVTQSPTHLIKTRGQQVTLRCSSQSGHNTVSWYQQALGQGPQFIFQYYREEENGRGNFPPRFSGLQFPNYSSELNVNALELDDSALYLCASSLGVGETQYFGPGTRLLVL.